This T cell receptor (beta chain) was found in a study of radiation and T cells in renal cell carcinoma. As to time point: blood 4 weeks post-SBRT, at nephrectomy. Described treatment: 15 Gy SBRT to primary tumor, nephrectomy 4 weeks later. Nephrectomy followed 15 Gy stereotactic body radiation by 4 weeks. The patient's renal cell carcinoma had clear cell pathology. The CDR3 sequence is 14 residues long. Germline V gives CDR1 MNHEY, CDR2 SVGAGI. Trimming took off 2 bases at V and 5 bases at J, with 9 bases between the two ends. Clones were sequenced by immunoSEQ multiplex PCR, and TCRdb holds only the in-frame ones, with some missing. The repertoire holds 60,000 or so clones, with 65% to 80% as singletons.

This TCR was recovered from a man aged 55-75 years with renal cell carcinoma. The source was blood, collected from a patient whose treatment included radiotherapy and nephrectomy. J is TRBJ1-4 and V is TRBV6-5; no clear D. The CDR3 nucleotides read TGTGCCAGCAGTTACGAACCAGCAAATGAAAAACTGTTTTTT. Its translation: CASSYEPANEKLFF.